The T cell receptor (beta chain) under discussion was sequenced for a study of CD8 T cells in ankylosing spondylitis. Each TCR beta library was made by quantitative 5'-RACE that incorporated molecular barcodes. TCRdb re-called the 5' RACE reads with MiXCR, one entry per CDR3 protein. The table has hundreds of thousands of distinct CDR3 sequences, about 20% seen once. Trimming took off 1 base at V and 6 bases at J, with 9 bases between the two ends. The CDR3 is made up of 13 amino acids. In germline, CDR1 is LGHDT, CDR2 YNNKEL (reference sequence). As regards this clonotype: Its antigen is not identified.

Findings of the study overall: Characteristic of ankylosing spondylitis blood, it appeared, was a TCR beta motif comprising 7 to 9 highly homologous variants. The clones that were linked to disease were reported to be significantly enriched in matched synovial fluid samples from ankylosing spondylitis patients. Earlier work had already found some motif variants in reactive arthritis synovial fluid and blood.

This sequence joins TRBV3-1 and TRBJ1-1; D unclear. The receptor's source is a male donor with ankylosing spondylitis or in good health (not recorded which). The sample was blood, either unsorted or a sorted T cell fraction (not recorded which). The CDR3, as DNA: TGTGCCAGCAGCCAAGTCGAAGGCTCTGAAGCTTTCTTT. Translating gives CASSQVEGSEAFF.